A selection of T cell receptor beta chains follows, all from one sample in a study of radiotherapy plus CTLA-4 blockade in lung cancer. Here immunoSEQ multiplex PCR was the method, and the copy in TCRdb shows in-frame clones only, minus some. The sample records 42,000 or so clones, just under 80% being singletons. The sequenced sample was peripheral blood, obtained from a patient treated with radiotherapy plus ipilimumab. Receptors were obtained from a human donor with non-small cell lung cancer that progressed on radiotherapy plus ipilimumab. CDR3s include the opening cysteine and the closing phenylalanine or tryptophan. D genes are given only for firm matches. Rows give clone size only sometimes, using once, few, many, or a class for an expanded clone.

TRBV7-2,TRBD2,NA,TRBJ2-3,TGTGCCAGCAGCTCCGCGGGGGGCTGGTCAGATACGCAGTATTTT,CASSSAGGWSDTQYF
TRBV29-1,TRBD1,NA,TRBJ2-1,TGCAGCGTCGCCCTGGGACAGGTTGAGCAGTTCTTC,CSVALGQVEQFF
TRBV5-1,NA,few,TRBJ1-2,TGCGCCAGCAGCTTGGGACAGCCTACTTCTTCTAACTATGGCTACACCTTC,CASSLGQPTSSNYGYTF
TRBV18,TRBD1,few,TRBJ1-2,TGTGCCAGCTCACCCGCGACAGGGAACTATGGCTACACCTTC,CASSPATGNYGYTF
TRBV18,NA,NA,TRBJ1-1,TGTGCCAGCTCAACGACAGTGAACACTGAAGCTTTCTTT,CASSTTVNTEAFF
TRBV19,NA,NA,TRBJ2-1,TGTGCCAGTGGAGAAGCGGGCAGCTCCTACAATGAGCAGTTCTTC,CASGEAGSSYNEQFF
TRBV10-3,NA,few,TRBJ2-1,TGTGCCATCAGCACAGTCTACAATGAGCAGTTCTTC,CAISTVYNEQFF
TRBV5-4,NA,NA,TRBJ2-6,TGTGCCAGCAGGTGGGGGGAGGCCAACGTCCTGACTTTC,CASRWGEANVLTF
TRBV2,TRBD1,NA,TRBJ1-6,TGTGCCACCGGGGGGACAGGAGTAACCAATTCACCCCTCCACTTT,CATGGTGVTNSPLHF
TRBV5-1,NA,NA,TRBJ1-1,TGCGCCAGCAGCAAGCAACAGGGCCAAGGCACTGAAGCTTTCTTT,CASSKQQGQGTEAFF
TRBV7-2,NA,NA,TRBJ2-4,TGTGCCAGCAGCCCGTTTCGGGGGTACATTCAGTACTTC,CASSPFRGYIQYF
TRBV25-1,TRBD2,NA,TRBJ2-3,TGTGCCAGCAGTGAATTGGAAAGCGGGATCGCAGATACGCAGTATTTT,CASSELESGIADTQYF
TRBV7-6,TRBD1,NA,TRBJ1-6,TGTGCCAGCAGAGGACAGGGGGGTAATTCACCCCTCCACTTT,CASRGQGGNSPLHF
TRBV19,NA,NA,TRBJ1-1,TGTGCCAGTCACCACGGGACGGGGGTGGGCACTGAAGCTTTCTTT,CASHHGTGVGTEAFF
TRBV29-1,TRBD1,NA,TRBJ2-5,TGCAGCGTTGACAGGGGGCTGGGAGAGACCCAGTACTTC,CSVDRGLGETQYF
TRBV27,TRBD1,NA,TRBJ1-2,TGTGCCAGCAGTTTTACAGGGGACTATGGCTACACCTTC,CASSFTGDYGYTF
TRBV19,TRBD2,NA,TRBJ2-7,TGTGCCAGTAGTATCGGGACTAGCGGGGCACCCTACGAGCAGTACTTC,CASSIGTSGAPYEQYF
TRBV28,TRBD2,once,TRBJ2-1,TGTGCCAGCAGTCCGCCGGTAGGACTAGCGGCCTACAATGAGCAGTTCTTC,CASSPPVGLAAYNEQFF
TRBV7-3,NA,NA,TRBJ1-1,TGTGCCAGCAGCGGGACTGCAAACACTGAAGCTTTCTTT,CASSGTANTEAFF
TRBV4-3,TRBD2,NA,TRBJ2-1,TGCGCCAGCAGCCAAGAGAACCACTTAGCGGGGGGTTACAATGAGCAGTTCTTC,CASSQENHLAGGYNEQFF
TRBV19,NA,NA,TRBJ2-3,TGTGCCAGTAGTCCTCGACAGTTAGATACGCAGTATTTT,CASSPRQLDTQYF
TRBV25-1,NA,NA,TRBJ1-3,TGTGCCAGCAGTGACGGTCAGGGGCCGTCCTCTGGAAACACCATATATTTT,CASSDGQGPSSGNTIYF
TRBV4-1,TRBD2,NA,TRBJ2-1,TGCGCCAGCAGCCAAGTTAGCGGGGGTGAACCCTACAATGAGCAGTTCTTC,CASSQVSGGEPYNEQFF
TRBV7-9,NA,NA,TRBJ2-1,TGTGCCAGCAGCTTAGAAGGAGCTTTCAATGAGCAGTTCTTC,CASSLEGAFNEQFF
TRBV6-5,NA,NA,TRBJ2-1,TGTGCCAGCGGGAAGCGGGCAAGCTCCTACAATGAGCAGTTCTTC,CASGKRASSYNEQFF
TRBV19,TRBD2,NA,TRBJ2-1,TGTGCCAGTAGATTAGCGGGGCTTAACAATGAGCAGTTCTTC,CASRLAGLNNEQFF
TRBV19,NA,NA,TRBJ2-6,TGTGCCAGTAGGGACCCATTGTACAGGGTGAGGTCTGGGGCCAACGTCCTGACTTTC,CASRDPLYRVRSGANVLTF
TRBV7-9,TRBD2,NA,TRBJ2-3,TGTGCCAGCAGCTTAGGCGGTAGCGGGGGGACTACAGATACGCAGTATTTT,CASSLGGSGGTTDTQYF
TRBV5-4,NA,NA,TRBJ2-2,TGTGCCAGCAGCCCCGACAGTTACGCCGGGGAGCTGTTTTTT,CASSPDSYAGELFF
TRBV7-2,NA,NA,TRBJ2-5,TGTGCCAGCAGCTTAAGCTCGGGATTAGAGACCCAGTACTTC,CASSLSSGLETQYF